The 6 T cell receptor beta chains below were found in one sample sequenced in a study of blood T cells in healthy people across ages. Using a J-beta primer mix together with a sample-barcoded 5' primer, a second PCR was run for about 6 to 11 cycles. TCRdb independently ran MiXCR on the 5' RACE reads; one entry per CDR3 protein. The sample holds about 720,000 distinct CDR3 sequences, over 20% seen once. Sequenced input: blood. The receptor set was obtained from a man aged 70-80 years in good health.

DNA of the CDR3: TGTGCCAGCAGCCAAGTCCCGGGACTAGCGGGGGCCCTTTACAATGAGCAGTTCTTC. Protein: CASSQVPGLAGALYNEQFF. This sequence joins TRBV3-1 and TRBJ2-1, with 14 nucleotides matching TRBD2. This CDR3 contains 19 residues. Germline V gene data show CDR1 as LGHDT and CDR2 as YNNKEL (reference sequence). Trimming at V came to 1 base and at J to 4 bases, leaving 9 bases not matched to a gene.

V is TRBV4-1 and J is TRBJ1-4; D not resolved. Germline CDR1 and CDR2: MGHRA and YSYEKL. Trimming shortened V by 4 bases and J by 4 bases, and 19 bases separated the two germline ends. There are 17 residues in the CDR3. CDR3 in DNA: TGCGCCAGCAGCCCCCATCTCCGGGGAGGGATTAATGAAAAACTGTTTTTT. Its translation is CASSPHLRGGINEKLFF.

This clonotype turned up a few times. The CDR3 DNA reads as TGCGCCAGCAGCCGGACAGGGTTCACAGATACGCAGTATTTT. It specifies CASSRTGFTDTQYF. This rearrangement joins TRBV5-1 to TRBJ2-3, with 8 bases that match TRBD1. The CDR3 spans 14 residues. The V gene end was trimmed by 4 bases and the J gene end by 2 bases; junction bases not matched to a gene: 3. Per germline, CDR1 SGHRS and CDR2 YFSETQ. Full variable domain (missing parts from reference TRBV5-1 and TRBJ2-3): KAGVTQTPRYLIKTRGQQVTLSCSPISGHRSVSWYQQTPGQGLQFLFEYFSETQRNKGNFPGRFSGRQFSNSRSEMNVSTLELGDSALYLCASSRTGFTDTQYFGPGTRLTVL.

This clonotype has more than one count but fewer than ten. This chain uses TRBV12-3 or TRBV12-4 with TRBJ2-7; 8 bases are shared with TRBD1. The CDR3 runs to 12 residues. V was clipped by 6 bases and J by 5 bases; unmatched bases: 3. The CDR3 is CASSGDRHEQYF. CDR3 DNA sequence: TGTGCCAGCAGCGGGGACAGGCACGAGCAGTACTTC.

The gene calls are TRBV20-1 and TRBJ2-1; D is undetermined. The V gene's germline CDR1 is DFQATT and CDR2 SNEGSKA (reference sequence). V lost 5 bases, J lost 7 bases, and 18 bases lay in between. The CDR3 covers 14 residues. CDR3 sequence reads: CSARHPSVFNEQFF. CDR3 nucleotides: TGCAGTGCTCGGCACCCTTCAGTCTTTAATGAGCAGTTCTTC.

This clonotype was detected a few times. This chain uses TRBV18 with TRBJ2-7, with D possibly being TRBD2 (6 bases). Germline V lookup: CDR1 KGHSH, CDR2 LQKENI. CDR3 size: 15 residues. Trimming cost V 2 bases and J 5 bases, with 16 bases left between them. The CDR3 region has the DNA TGTGCCAGCTCACCAGGCGGGGCTAGGGCCCACGAGCAGTACTTC. It yields the protein CASSPGGARAHEQYF.